This T cell receptor (beta chain) was sequenced in a study of CD8 T cells in Susac syndrome. V gave up 6 bases and J gave up 3 bases, with 15 bases separating them. The CDR3 is made up of 13 amino acids. Per the germline V gene, CDR1 is SQVTM and CDR2 is ANQGSEA. An amount of RNA that ranged from roughly 0.5 to 1 ug was reverse transcribed with random hexamers. TCRdb processed the immunoSEQ multiplex PCR reads anew with MiXCR; each CDR3 protein has one entry. Among some 70,000 distinct CDR3 sequences, approximately 96% were seen once, and the ten largest hold 0.56%. This clonotype originated in a human donor with multiple sclerosis. Source material: CD8+ T cells from PBMCs. The chain joins TRBV29-1 to TRBJ2-7, with D perhaps TRBD2 (6 bases). CDR3 residues: CSVELGLDYEQYF. CDR3 in DNA: TGCAGCGTCGAACTGGGACTTGACTACGAGCAGTACTTC.